This entry features one T cell receptor beta chain sequence. This entry belongs to a study of lymphopenia after photon versus proton radiotherapy. The CDR3 contains 14 residues. Germline-derived CDR1 and CDR2 are SGHTA and FQGNSA. The ends lost 1 base at V and 3 bases at J; junction bases unmatched: 3. Libraries were prepared by immunoSEQ multiplex PCR; TCRdb keeps only in-frame clonotypes and omits some of them. The sample contains 20,000 to 30,000 clones, roughly four fifths of which appear only once. This chain links TRBV7-2 with TRBJ2-7; 7 nucleotides agree with TRBD1. The sequencing here drew on peripheral blood, taken from a patient treated with proton-based radiotherapy. The TCR sequence derives from a woman in her 70s with pancreatic cancer. In DNA form, the CDR3 reads TGTGCCAGCAGCTTAGGACAGGGACGCTACGAGCAGTACTTC. Residues: CASSLGQGRYEQYF.